This T cell receptor beta chain is from a study of cytomegalovirus exposure and HLA in healthy donors. Looking at the study overall: The study's early data release held roughly 91 million unique TCRs from HLA-typed donors. General study results and limits: CMV serostatus was the sole immune exposure information available. Sequencing artifact likely explains a cluster of highly shared sequence variants. In vitro data verified a few CMV-associated chains as specific for CMV antigens.

Comment on this clone: The antigen remains unidentified.

PCR amplification relied on 60 Vbeta primers (plus 13 Jbeta primers). Profiled with immunoSEQ multiplex PCR; TCRdb holds only in-frame clones, not every one. The table lists tens of thousands of clones, approximately 75% of them singletons. This clonotype was sampled from a man aged 50 to 60 in good health and CMV-seropositive. The material sequenced was PBMCs.

CDR3 sequence (DNA): TGTGCCACCAGCAATCTACGGGTAGGGGATCAGCCCCAGCATTTT. This translates into CATSNLRVGDQPQHF. The rearrangement uses TRBV15 and TRBJ1-5, with D possibly matching TRBD1 (5 bases). Germline loops: CDR1 LNHNV, CDR2 YYDKDF (reference sequence). The CDR3 totals 15 residues. The V and J ends lost 4 bases and 5 bases respectively, with 15 bases between them.